This T cell receptor beta chain was sequenced during a study of Ad26.COV2.S vaccination and SARS-CoV-2 variants. Broader study findings: A substantial breadth of spike-specific CD8+ and CD4+ T cell responses after vaccination has been reported.

Treatment defined: 15 to 20 received Ad26.COV2.S at low or high dose, single or two shots; 5 received placebo; per-sample allocation not given. Sampling was performed 63 days after the first vaccine or placebo injection. The assay was immunoSEQ multiplex PCR, and TCRdb's table has in-frame clones only and misses some. Among about 320,000 clones listed, around 81% were seen once. On this clone: Antigen: not known.

The receptor was isolated from a person between 18 and 65 years old who received the Ad26.COV2.S COVID-19 vaccine or a placebo. Sequencing was performed on peripheral blood, taken in a trial of Ad26.COV2.S vaccine versus placebo.

CDR3 region: CASSLGQGNTEAFF. The CDR3 DNA sequence: TGTGCCAGCAGCTTAGGGCAAGGGAACACTGAAGCTTTCTTT. The genes are TRBV7-6 and TRBJ1-1; D gene unclear. V lost 1 base and J 1 base, leaving 7 bases between the germline ends. Germline CDR1 reads SGHVS; CDR2 reads FNYEAQ. The CDR3 has 14 residues. Complete variable domain (other parts from reference TRBV7-6 and TRBJ1-1): GAGVSQSPRYKVTKRGQDVALRCDPISGHVSLYWYRQALGQGPEFLTYFNYEAQQDKSGLPNDRFSAERPEGSISTLTIQRTEQRDSAMYRCASSLGQGNTEAFFGQGTRLTVV.